This entry features one T cell receptor beta chain sequence. Its target is unknown. This specimen belongs to a study of blood T cells in healthy people across ages. Regarding the study as a whole: Changes seen in expanded clonotypes were possibly confounded by donor CMV status left unknown.

Peripheral blood, about 10 milliliters per donor, was collected. PCR was performed a second time for about 7 to 11 cycles using a sample-barcoded 5' primer and a J-beta primer mix. TCRdb reanalysed the 5' RACE reads using MiXCR and keeps one entry per CDR3 protein. In the table there are roughly 560,000 distinct CDR3 sequences, less than 25% of which are singletons. This sample was also put to use in a study of T cells of mothers and their children. Turning to that study: All extracted RNA went into cDNA synthesis, about 1.6 ug per 15 ul.

The specimen was blood. This receptor was identified in a boy younger than 18 in good health.

The CDR3 is CASSQEGASGRVYNEQFF. The DNA of the CDR3 is TGTGCCAGCAGCCAAGAGGGGGCTAGCGGGAGGGTTTACAATGAGCAGTTCTTC. V gene TRBV4-2 combines with J gene TRBJ2-1; TRBD2 matches at 12 bases. J lost 4 bases, V lost 0 bases, and 7 bases had no gene match. Germline assignment: CDR1 LGHNA and CDR2 YNFKEQ. The CDR3 loop spans 18 amino acids.